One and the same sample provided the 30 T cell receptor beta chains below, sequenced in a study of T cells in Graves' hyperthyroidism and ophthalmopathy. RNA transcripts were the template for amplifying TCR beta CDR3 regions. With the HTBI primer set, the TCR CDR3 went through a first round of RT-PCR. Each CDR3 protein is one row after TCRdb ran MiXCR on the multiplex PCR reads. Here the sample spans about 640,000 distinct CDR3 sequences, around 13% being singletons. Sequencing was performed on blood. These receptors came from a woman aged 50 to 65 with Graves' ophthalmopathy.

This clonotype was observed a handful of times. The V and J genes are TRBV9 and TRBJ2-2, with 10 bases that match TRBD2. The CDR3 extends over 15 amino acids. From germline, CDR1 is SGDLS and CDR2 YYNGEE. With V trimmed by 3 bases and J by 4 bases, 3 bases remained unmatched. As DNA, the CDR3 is TGTGCCAGCAGCGGATCTAGCGGGGGCACCGGGGAGCTGTTTTTT. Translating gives CASSGSSGGTGELFF.

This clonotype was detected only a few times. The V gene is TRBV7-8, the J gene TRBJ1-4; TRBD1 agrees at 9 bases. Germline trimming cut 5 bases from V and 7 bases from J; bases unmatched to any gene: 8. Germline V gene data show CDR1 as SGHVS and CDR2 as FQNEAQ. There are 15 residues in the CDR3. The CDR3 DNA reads TGTGCCAGCAGCCTACAGGGGGCGCGGGGTGAAAAACTGTTTTTT. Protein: CASSLQGARGEKLFF.

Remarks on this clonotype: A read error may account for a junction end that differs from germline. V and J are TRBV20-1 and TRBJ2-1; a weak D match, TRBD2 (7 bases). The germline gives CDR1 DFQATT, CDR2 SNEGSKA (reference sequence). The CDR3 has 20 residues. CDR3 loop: CSARDRRGRALAVLYNVQFF. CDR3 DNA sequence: TGCAGTGCTAGGGACAGAAGGGGCAGGGCCCTAGCGGTACTCTACAATGTGCAGTTCTTC.

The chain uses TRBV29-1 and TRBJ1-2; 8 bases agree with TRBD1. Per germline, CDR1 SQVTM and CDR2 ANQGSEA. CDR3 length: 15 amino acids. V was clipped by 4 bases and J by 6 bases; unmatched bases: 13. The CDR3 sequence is CSVAMAHDRGHGYTF. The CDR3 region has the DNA TGCAGCGTTGCTATGGCCCACGACAGGGGACATGGCTACACCTTC.

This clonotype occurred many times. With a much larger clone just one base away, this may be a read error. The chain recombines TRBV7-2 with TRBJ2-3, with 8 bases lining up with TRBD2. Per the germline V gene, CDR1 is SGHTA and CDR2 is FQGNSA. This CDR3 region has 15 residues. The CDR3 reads CASSLIAGFTDTRYF. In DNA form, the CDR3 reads TGTGCCAGCAGCTTGATAGCGGGATTTACAGATACGCGGTATTTT.

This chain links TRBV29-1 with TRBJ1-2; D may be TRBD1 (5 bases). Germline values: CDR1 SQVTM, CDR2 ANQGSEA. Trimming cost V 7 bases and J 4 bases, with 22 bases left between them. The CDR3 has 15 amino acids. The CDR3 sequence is CSGRVVQGVGYGYTF. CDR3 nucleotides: TGCAGCGGAAGGGTAGTTCAGGGAGTTGGCTATGGCTACACCTTC.

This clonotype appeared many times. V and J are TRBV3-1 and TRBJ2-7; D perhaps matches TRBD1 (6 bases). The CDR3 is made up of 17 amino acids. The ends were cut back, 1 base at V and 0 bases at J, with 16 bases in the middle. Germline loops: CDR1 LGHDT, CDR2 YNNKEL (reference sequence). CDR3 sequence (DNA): TGTGCCAGCAGCCAAGGATCGGGACACCGTTTCTCCTACGAGCAGTACTTC. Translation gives CASSQGSGHRFSYEQYF.

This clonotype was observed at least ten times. The CDR3 protein is CASSQPGENTEAFF. The CDR3 DNA follows: TGTGCCAGCAGCCAACCGGGAGAGAACACTGAAGCTTTCTTT. The V gene is TRBV3-1, the J gene TRBJ1-1; D is undetermined. Germline assignment: CDR1 LGHDT and CDR2 YNNKEL (reference sequence). The CDR3 has 14 residues. Between the trimmed V and J ends, which lost 2 bases and 1 base, there was a span of 8 bases.

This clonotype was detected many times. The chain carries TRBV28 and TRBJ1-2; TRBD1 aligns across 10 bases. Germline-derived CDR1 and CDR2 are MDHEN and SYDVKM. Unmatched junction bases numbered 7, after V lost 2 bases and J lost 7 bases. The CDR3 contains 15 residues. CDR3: CASSLGGTGVFGYTF. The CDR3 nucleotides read TGTGCCAGCAGTTTAGGTGGGACAGGGGTTTTTGGCTACACCTTC.

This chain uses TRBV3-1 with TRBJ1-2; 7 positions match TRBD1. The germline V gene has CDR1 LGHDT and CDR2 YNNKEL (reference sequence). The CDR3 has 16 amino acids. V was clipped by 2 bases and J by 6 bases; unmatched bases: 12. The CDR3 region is CASSQHRKQGVDGYTF. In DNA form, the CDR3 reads TGTGCCAGCAGCCAACATCGAAAGCAGGGGGTGGATGGCTACACCTTC.

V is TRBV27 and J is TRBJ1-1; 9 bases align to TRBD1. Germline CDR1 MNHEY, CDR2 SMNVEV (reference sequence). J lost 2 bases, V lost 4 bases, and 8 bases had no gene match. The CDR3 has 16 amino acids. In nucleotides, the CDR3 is TGTGCCAGCAGTTATTGGACAGGGGCTGGAAACACTGAAGCTTTCTTT. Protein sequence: CASSYWTGAGNTEAFF.

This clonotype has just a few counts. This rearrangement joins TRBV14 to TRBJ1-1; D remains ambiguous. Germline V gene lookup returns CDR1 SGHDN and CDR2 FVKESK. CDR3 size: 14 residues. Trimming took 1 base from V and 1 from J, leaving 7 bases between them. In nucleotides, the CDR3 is TGTGCCAGCAGCCAAGCGCTGGGGAACACTGAAGCTTTCTTT. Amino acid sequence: CASSQALGNTEAFF.

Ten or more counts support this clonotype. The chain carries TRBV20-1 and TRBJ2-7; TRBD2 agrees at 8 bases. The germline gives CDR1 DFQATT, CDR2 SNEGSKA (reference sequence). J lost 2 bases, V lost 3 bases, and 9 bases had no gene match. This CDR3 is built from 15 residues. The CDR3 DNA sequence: TGCAGTGCTAGCAGCGGGAGCCACGGGGCCTACGAGCAGTACTTC. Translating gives CSASSGSHGAYEQYF.

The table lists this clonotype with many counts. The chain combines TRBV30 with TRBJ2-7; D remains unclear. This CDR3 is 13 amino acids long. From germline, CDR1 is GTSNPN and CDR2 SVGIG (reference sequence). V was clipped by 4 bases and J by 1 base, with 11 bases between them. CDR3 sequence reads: CAWTPTWSYEQYF. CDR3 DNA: TGTGCCTGGACCCCTACGTGGTCCTACGAGCAGTACTTC.

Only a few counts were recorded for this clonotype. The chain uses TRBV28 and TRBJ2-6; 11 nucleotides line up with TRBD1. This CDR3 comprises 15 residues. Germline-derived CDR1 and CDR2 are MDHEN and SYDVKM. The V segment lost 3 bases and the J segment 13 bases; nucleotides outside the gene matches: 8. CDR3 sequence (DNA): TGTGCCAGCAGTTTCCAACGGACAGGGGGCTTAGTCCTGACTTTC. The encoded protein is CASSFQRTGGLVLTF.

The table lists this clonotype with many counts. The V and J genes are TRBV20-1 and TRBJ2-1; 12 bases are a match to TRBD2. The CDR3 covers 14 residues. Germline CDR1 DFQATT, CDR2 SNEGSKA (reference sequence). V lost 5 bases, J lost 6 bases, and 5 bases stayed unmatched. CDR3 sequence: CSASLAGGANEQFF. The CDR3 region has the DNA TGCAGTGCTTCACTAGCGGGAGGTGCCAATGAGCAGTTCTTC.

The CDR3 reads CASSLNDRDFGAFF. CDR3 DNA sequence: TGTGCCAGCAGTTTAAACGACAGGGATTTTGGGGCTTTCTTT. The chain links TRBV28 to TRBJ1-1; 7 nucleotides line up with TRBD1. This CDR3 contains 14 residues. The V gene's germline CDR1 is MDHEN and CDR2 SYDVKM. Unmatched junction bases numbered 11, after V lost 2 bases and J lost 11 bases.

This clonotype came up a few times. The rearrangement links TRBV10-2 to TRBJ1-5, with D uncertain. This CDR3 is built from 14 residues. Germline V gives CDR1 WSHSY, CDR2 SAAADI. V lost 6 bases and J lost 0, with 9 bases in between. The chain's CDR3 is CASRSIDSNQPQHF. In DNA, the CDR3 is TGCGCCAGCAGGAGCATCGATAGCAATCAGCCCCAGCATTTT.

The CDR3 DNA follows: TGTGCCAGTCAGGACCCGTACACCGGGGAGCTGTTTTTT. It specifies CASQDPYTGELFF. The J gene is TRBJ2-2, the V gene TRBV19; D is unresolved. This CDR3 spans 13 amino acids. The V and J ends lost 8 bases and 3 bases respectively, with 10 bases between them. Germline assignment: CDR1 LNHDA and CDR2 SQIVND (reference sequence).

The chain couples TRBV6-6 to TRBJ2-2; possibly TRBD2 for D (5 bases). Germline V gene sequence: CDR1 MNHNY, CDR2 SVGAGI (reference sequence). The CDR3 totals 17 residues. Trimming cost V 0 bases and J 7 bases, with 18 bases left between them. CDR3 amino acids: CASSYSKVGANSGELFF. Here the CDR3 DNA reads TGTGCCAGCAGTTACTCGAAGGTGGGAGCCAATAGCGGGGAGCTGTTTTTT.

CDR3 sequence reads: CASSRQGKSETQYF. The CDR3 DNA reads TGTGCCAGCAGTCGACAGGGGAAATCAGAGACCCAGTACTTC. The chain carries TRBV2 and TRBJ2-5; the match to TRBD1 covers 8 bases. Germline values: CDR1 SNHLY, CDR2 FYNNEI. V lost 5 bases to trimming and J lost 4 bases; unmatched junction nucleotides: 6. The CDR3 length is 14 residues.

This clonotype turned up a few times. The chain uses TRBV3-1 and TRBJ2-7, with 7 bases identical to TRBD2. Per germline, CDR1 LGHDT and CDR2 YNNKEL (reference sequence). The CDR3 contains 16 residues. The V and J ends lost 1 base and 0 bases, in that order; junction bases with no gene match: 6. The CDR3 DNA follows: TGTGCCAGCAGCCAAGCATGGGGGGGGAGCTCCTACGAGCAGTACTTC. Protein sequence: CASSQAWGGSSYEQYF.

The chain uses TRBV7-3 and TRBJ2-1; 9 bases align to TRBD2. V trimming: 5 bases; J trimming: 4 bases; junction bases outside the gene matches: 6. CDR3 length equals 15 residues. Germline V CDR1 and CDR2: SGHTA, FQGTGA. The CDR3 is CASSRSTSGYNEQFF. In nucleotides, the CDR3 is TGTGCCAGCAGCCGATCGACTAGCGGTTACAATGAGCAGTTCTTC.

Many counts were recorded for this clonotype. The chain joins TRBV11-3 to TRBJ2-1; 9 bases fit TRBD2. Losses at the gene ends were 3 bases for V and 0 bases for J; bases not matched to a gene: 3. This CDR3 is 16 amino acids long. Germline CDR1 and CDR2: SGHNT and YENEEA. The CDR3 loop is CASSFLAGSSYNEQFF. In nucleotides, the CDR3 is TGTGCCAGCAGCTTCCTAGCGGGAAGCTCCTACAATGAGCAGTTCTTC.

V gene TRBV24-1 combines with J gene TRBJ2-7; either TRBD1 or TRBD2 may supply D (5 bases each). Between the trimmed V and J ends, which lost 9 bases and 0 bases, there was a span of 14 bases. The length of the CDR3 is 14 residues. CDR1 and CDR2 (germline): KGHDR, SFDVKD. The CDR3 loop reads CATSRGPSSYEQYF. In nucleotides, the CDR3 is TGTGCCACCTCCCGGGGACCGAGCTCCTACGAGCAGTACTTC.

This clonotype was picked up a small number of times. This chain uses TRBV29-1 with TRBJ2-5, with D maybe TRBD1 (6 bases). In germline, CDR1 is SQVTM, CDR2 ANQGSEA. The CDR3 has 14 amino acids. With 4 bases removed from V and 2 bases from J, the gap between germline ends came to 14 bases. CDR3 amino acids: CSVGLGQIQETQYF. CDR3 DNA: TGCAGCGTTGGCCTCGGACAGATTCAAGAGACCCAGTACTTC. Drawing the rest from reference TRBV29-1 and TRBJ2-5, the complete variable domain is SAVISQKPSRDICQRGTSLTIQCQVDSQVTMMFWYRQQPGQSLTLIATANQGSEATYESGFVIDKFPISRPNLTFSTLTVSNMSPEDSSIYLCSVGLGQIQETQYFGPGTRLLVL.

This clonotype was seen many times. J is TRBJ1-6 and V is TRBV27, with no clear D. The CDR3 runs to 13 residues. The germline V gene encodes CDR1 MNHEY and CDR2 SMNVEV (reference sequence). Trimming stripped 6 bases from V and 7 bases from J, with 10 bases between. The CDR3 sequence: CASRGSLNSPLHF. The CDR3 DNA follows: TGTGCCAGCAGGGGCAGCCTAAATTCACCCCTCCACTTT.

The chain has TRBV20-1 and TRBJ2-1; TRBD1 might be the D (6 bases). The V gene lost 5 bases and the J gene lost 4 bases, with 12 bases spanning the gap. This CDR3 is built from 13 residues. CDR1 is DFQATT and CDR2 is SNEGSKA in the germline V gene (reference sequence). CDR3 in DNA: TGCAGTGCTGGGGGACAAAAGTACAATGAGCAGTTCTTC. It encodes CSAGGQKYNEQFF.

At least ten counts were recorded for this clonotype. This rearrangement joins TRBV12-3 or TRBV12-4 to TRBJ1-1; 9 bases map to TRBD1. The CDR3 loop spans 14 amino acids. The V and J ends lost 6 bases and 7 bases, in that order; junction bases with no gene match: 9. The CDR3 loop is CASRPTGGLGEAFF. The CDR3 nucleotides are TGTGCCAGCAGACCAACAGGGGGCTTAGGTGAAGCTTTCTTT.

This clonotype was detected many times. CDR3 in amino acids: CAIRPGHNTGELFF. Written as DNA, the CDR3 is TGTGCCATCAGACCCGGGCATAACACCGGGGAGCTGTTTTTT. This chain links TRBV10-3 with TRBJ2-2; unclear D gene. Trimming stripped 6 bases from V and 2 bases from J, with 10 bases between. The CDR3 has 14 amino acids. Germline CDR1 is ENHRY and CDR2 is SYGVKD.